The rows below give T cell receptor beta chains drawn from one sample of a study of blood T cells in healthy people across ages. TCRdb fed the 5' RACE reads into MiXCR, producing one record per CDR3 protein. The table includes roughly 1,700,000 distinct CDR3 sequences, roughly 30% detected once. The material sequenced was blood. The receptors were sampled from a woman younger than 45 in good health. CDR3s include the opening cysteine and the closing phenylalanine or tryptophan. D genes are given only for firm matches. Size is omitted from some rows. Given values are once, few, many or a class for expanded clones.

j_gene	abundance	d_gene	v_gene	CDR3nt	CDR3aa
TRBJ1-3	NA	NA	TRBV28	TGTGCCAGCAGTCGTCCCGGTACAGCTGGAAACACCATATATTTT	CASSRPGTAGNTIYF
TRBJ2-7	many	NA	TRBV29-1	TGCAGCGTTGAGTCTAGCTCAACCTACGAGCAGTACTTC	CSVESSSTYEQYF
TRBJ2-1	few	TRBD2	TRBV29-1	TGCAGCTTTCCCCGGTGGGCGCGGGAGAAGGGTGAGCAGTTCTTC	CSFPRWAREKGEQFF
TRBJ2-7	NA	NA	TRBV18	TGTGCCAGCTCACCATCTCCTATGTACGAGCAGTACTTC	CASSPSPMYEQYF
TRBJ1-1	few	NA	TRBV20-1	TGCAGTGCTCCCACAGGGAGTGGGGCTTTCTTT	CSAPTGSGAFF
TRBJ1-6	NA	NA	TRBV6-4	TGTGCCAGCAGTGACTCGAGGGACGGGGCACCCCTCCACTTT	CASSDSRDGAPLHF
TRBJ1-2	few	NA	TRBV10-2	TGCGCCGGCAGTGAGTCGGGAGGTTATAGTGATGGCTACACCTTC	CAGSESGGYSDGYTF
TRBJ2-7	few	NA	TRBV7-2	TGTGCCAGCAGCTCGAGGGACTTGGGGTCCTACGAGCAGTACTTC	CASSSRDLGSYEQYF
TRBJ2-7	few	TRBD2	TRBV6-2/TRBV6-3	TGTGCCAGCAGTGTAACGGGACTAGCGGATTACGAGCAGTACTTC	CASSVTGLADYEQYF
TRBJ2-1	few	TRBD2	TRBV20-1	TGCAGTGCTAGAGATGGGACTAGCTCAAATGAGCAGTTCTTC	CSARDGTSSNEQFF
TRBJ2-7	many	NA	TRBV7-9	TGTGCCAGCAGCTTAGGCGCCCTTTGGACGGATAGAGGGATTGAGCAGTACTTC	CASSLGALWTDRGIEQYF
TRBJ2-3	few	NA	TRBV7-6	TGTGCCAGCAGCTTATCCTTCTTAGCTTCAGATACGCAGTATTTT	CASSLSFLASDTQYF